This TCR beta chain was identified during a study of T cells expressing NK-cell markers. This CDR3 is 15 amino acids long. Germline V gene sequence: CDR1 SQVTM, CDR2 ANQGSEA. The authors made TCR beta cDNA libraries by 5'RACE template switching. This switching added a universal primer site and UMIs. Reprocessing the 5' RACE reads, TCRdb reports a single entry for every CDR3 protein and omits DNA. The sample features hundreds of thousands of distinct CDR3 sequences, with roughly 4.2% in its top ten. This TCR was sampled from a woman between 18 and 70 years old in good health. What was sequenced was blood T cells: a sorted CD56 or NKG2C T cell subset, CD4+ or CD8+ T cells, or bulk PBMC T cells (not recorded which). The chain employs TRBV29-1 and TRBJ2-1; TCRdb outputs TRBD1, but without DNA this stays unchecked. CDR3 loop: CSVEKRSGGGAEQFF.